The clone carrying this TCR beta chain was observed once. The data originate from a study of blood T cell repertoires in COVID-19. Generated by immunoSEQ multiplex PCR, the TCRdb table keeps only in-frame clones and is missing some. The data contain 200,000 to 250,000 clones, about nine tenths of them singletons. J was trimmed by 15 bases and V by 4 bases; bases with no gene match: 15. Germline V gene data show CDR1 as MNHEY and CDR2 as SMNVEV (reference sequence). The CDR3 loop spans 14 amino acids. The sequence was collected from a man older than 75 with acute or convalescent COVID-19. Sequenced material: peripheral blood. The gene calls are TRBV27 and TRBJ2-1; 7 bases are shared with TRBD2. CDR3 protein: CASSSLTPAGTPFF. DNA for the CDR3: TGTGCCAGCAGTTCCCTTACTCCAGCGGGAACCCCGTTCTTC.